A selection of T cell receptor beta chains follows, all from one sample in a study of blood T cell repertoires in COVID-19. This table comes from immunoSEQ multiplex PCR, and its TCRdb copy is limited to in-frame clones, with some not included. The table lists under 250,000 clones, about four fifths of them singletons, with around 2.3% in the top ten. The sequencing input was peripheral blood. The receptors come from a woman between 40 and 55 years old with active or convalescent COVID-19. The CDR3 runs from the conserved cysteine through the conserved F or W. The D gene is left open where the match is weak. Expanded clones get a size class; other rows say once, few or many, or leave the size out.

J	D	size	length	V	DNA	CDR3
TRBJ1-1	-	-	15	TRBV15	TGTGCCACCAGCAGAACCCAGGACAGATACACTGAAGCTTTCTTT	CATSRTQDRYTEAFF
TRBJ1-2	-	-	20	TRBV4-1	TGCGCCAGCAGCCAAGTCTGGGGGATGACAGGAATCAACGCTAACTATGGCTACACCTTC	CASSQVWGMTGINANYGYTF
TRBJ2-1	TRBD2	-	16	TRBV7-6	TGTGCCAGCAGCTTAGTAGGACTAGCGGAGTACAATGAGCAGTTCTTC	CASSLVGLAEYNEQFF
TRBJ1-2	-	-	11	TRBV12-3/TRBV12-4	TGTGCCAGCAGTTTCGGGGGTGGCTACACCTTC	CASSFGGGYTF
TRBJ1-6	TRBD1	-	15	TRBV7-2	TGTGCCAGCAGCTCAGGACAGGCGATTAATTCACCCCTCCACTTT	CASSSGQAINSPLHF
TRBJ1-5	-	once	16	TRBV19	TGTGCCAGTAGTTCTCTTATGACAGTGGGCAATCAGCCCCAGCATTTT	CASSSLMTVGNQPQHF
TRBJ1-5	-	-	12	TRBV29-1	TGCAGCGTTGCCGGTAACAATCAGCCCCAGCATTTT	CSVAGNNQPQHF
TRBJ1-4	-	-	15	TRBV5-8	TGTGCCAGCAGCTTATCCCCGGGTCTGGGTGAAAAACTGTTTTTT	CASSLSPGLGEKLFF
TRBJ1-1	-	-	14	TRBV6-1	TGTGCCAGCAGTGAAGCGGGCAGAAACACTGAAGCTTTCTTT	CASSEAGRNTEAFF
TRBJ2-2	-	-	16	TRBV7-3	TGTGCCAGCTCCTATAGCGGTAGGAAGAACACCGGGGAGCTGTTTTTT	CASSYSGRKNTGELFF
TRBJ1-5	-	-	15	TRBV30	TGTGCCTGGGCGCCTCGAGGATTTAGCAATCAGCCCCAGCATTTT	CAWAPRGFSNQPQHF
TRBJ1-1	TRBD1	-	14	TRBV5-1	TGCGCCAGCAGCCTAGGGACAGTCATCACTGAAGCTTTCTTT	CASSLGTVITEAFF
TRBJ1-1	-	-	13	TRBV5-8	TGTGCCAGCAGCGGACAACTCAACACTGAAGCTTTCTTT	CASSGQLNTEAFF
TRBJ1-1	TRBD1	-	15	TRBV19	TGTGCCAGTAGCGGGACAGCCGTTCTGAACACTGAAGCTTTCTTT	CASSGTAVLNTEAFF
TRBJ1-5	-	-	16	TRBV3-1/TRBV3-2	TGTGCCAGCAGAAACGGACGGGGAGGACATAGTCAGCCCCAGCATTTT	CASRNGRGGHSQPQHF
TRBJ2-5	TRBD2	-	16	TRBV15	TGTGCCACCAGCTCAGAGGTAGCGGGAGGAGGTGAGACCCAGTACTTC	CATSSEVAGGGETQYF
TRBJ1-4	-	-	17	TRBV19	TGTGCCAGTAGTATAGTAGGTCCTCGGGGTATCATCGGAAAACTGTTTTTT	CASSIVGPRGIIGKLFF
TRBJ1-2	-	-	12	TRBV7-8	TGTGCCAGCAGCCTAGTAAGAGGTGGCTACACCTTC	CASSLVRGGYTF
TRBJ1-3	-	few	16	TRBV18	TGTGCCAGCTCACCAGGGCAGGCGCGCTCTGGAAACACCATATATTTT	CASSPGQARSGNTIYF
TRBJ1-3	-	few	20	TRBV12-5	TGTGCTAGTGGTTTGGTACAAGGGGGGGGTCAGAGCGCCTCTAAAGACACCATATATTTT	CASGLVQGGGQSASKDTIYF
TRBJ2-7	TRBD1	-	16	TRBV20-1	TGCAGTGCTAGTGAGTTGGGGCGGACAGGGGGCTACGAGCAGTACTTC	CSASELGRTGGYEQYF
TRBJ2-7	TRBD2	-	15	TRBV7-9	TGTGCCAGCAGCCAAGGACTAGCGGGGATCTACGAGCAGTACTTC	CASSQGLAGIYEQYF
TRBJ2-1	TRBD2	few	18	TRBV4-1	TGCGCCAGCAGCCCAGGACTAGCGGGAGGCGGGGGGTACAATGAGCAGTTCTTC	CASSPGLAGGGGYNEQFF
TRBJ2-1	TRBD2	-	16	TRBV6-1	TGTGCCAGCAGTGAAGTCTGGACTAGCGGGGACAATGAGCAGTTCTTC	CASSEVWTSGDNEQFF
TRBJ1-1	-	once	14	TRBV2	TGTGCCAGCAGTGATTTTCCTAGAACCACTGAAGCTTTCTTT	CASSDFPRTTEAFF
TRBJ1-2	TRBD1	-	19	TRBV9	TGTGCCAGCAGCTTCCGGGACAGGGGCCCCGGGGGATATGTCTATGGCTACACCTTC	CASSFRDRGPGGYVYGYTF
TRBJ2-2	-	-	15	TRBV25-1	TGTGCCAGCAGTGAACTTCAGGGGAACACCGGGGAGCTGTTTTTT	CASSELQGNTGELFF
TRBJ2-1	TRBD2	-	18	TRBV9	TGTGCCAGCAGCGTAAGGCTAGCGGGGTTAAGCTCCTACAATGAGCAGTTCTTC	CASSVRLAGLSSYNEQFF
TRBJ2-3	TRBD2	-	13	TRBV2	TGTGCCAGCAATCCGGGAGGGACAGATACGCAGTATTTT	CASNPGGTDTQYF
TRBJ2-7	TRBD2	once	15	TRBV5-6	TGTGCCAGCAGCTTGAAGGGACTAGTAGATTCGGATTCGTACTTC	CASSLKGLVDSDSYF
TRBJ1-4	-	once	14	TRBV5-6	TGTGCCAGCAGCCATGGGAGGGGAGGGGAAAAACTGTTTTTT	CASSHGRGGEKLFF
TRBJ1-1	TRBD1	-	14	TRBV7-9	TGTGCCAGCAGCCAAACTTACAGGGGAGCTGAAGCTTTCTTT	CASSQTYRGAEAFF
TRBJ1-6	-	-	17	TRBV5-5	TGTGCCAGCAGCTTTGTCACCAGGGTCTCCTATAATTCACCCCTCCACTTT	CASSFVTRVSYNSPLHF
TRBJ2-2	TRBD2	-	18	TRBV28	TGTGCCAGCAACCCAGGTTTGGCTAGCGGGCTAAACACCGGGGAGCTGTTTTTT	CASNPGLASGLNTGELFF
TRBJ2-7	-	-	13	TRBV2	TGTGCCAGCGTCAGGGGGACTGCCTACGAGCAGTACTTC	CASVRGTAYEQYF
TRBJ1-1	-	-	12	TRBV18	TGTGCCAGCTCACCCTCTGCGAGTGAAGCTTTCTTT	CASSPSASEAFF
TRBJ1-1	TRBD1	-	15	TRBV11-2	TGTGCCAGCAGCTTAGCCGGGACAGGGTCCACTGAAGCTTTCTTT	CASSLAGTGSTEAFF
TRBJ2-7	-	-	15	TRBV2	TGTGCCAGCAGTGTGGGTCAGGGGGAGGACTACGAGCAGTACTTC	CASSVGQGEDYEQYF
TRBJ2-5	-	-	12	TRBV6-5	TGTGCCAGCAGTTATGGGGCGGAGACCCAGTACTTC	CASSYGAETQYF
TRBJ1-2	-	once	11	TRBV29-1	TGCAGCGCAACAGGAACCTATGGCTACACCTTC	CSATGTYGYTF
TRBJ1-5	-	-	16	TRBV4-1	TGCGCCAGCAGCCAAACTACAGGGAGGGGCAATCAGCCCCAGCATTTT	CASSQTTGRGNQPQHF
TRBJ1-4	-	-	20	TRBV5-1	TGCGCCAGCAGCCCCCAGTCGGGAGGTGGCAAGCGGAGGGCGAATGAAAAACTGTTTTTT	CASSPQSGGGKRRANEKLFF
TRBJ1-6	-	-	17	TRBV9	TGTGCCAGCAGCGTAGAGGGAGGGATGGCCTATAATTCACCCCTCCACTTT	CASSVEGGMAYNSPLHF
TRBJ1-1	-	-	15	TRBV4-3	TGCGCCAGCAGCCAAGAGGGGGGGCTGAACACTGAAGCTTTCTTT	CASSQEGGLNTEAFF
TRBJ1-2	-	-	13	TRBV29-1	TGCAGCGTCCCGATAGGTGTTGGACAAAGTGGCACCTTC	CSVPIGVGQSGTF
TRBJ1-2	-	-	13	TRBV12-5	TGTGCTAGTGGTCAAAGCGGGTCCTATGGCTACACCTTC	CASGQSGSYGYTF
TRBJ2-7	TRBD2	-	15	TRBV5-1	TGCGCCAGCAGCTTAAGCAGCGGGGCATCCTACGAGCAGTACTTC	CASSLSSGASYEQYF
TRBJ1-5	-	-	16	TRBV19	TGTGCCAGTAGTATTAGGGGATCGCCCTCCGATCAGCCCCAGCATTTT	CASSIRGSPSDQPQHF
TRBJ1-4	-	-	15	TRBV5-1	TGCGCCAGCAGCCCGGAGGCAGGGGCCCGTGAAAAACTGTTTTTT	CASSPEAGAREKLFF
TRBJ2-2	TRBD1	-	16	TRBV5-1	TGCGCCAGCAGCTTGATGGACAGGGAAAACACCGGGGAGCTGTTTTTT	CASSLMDRENTGELFF